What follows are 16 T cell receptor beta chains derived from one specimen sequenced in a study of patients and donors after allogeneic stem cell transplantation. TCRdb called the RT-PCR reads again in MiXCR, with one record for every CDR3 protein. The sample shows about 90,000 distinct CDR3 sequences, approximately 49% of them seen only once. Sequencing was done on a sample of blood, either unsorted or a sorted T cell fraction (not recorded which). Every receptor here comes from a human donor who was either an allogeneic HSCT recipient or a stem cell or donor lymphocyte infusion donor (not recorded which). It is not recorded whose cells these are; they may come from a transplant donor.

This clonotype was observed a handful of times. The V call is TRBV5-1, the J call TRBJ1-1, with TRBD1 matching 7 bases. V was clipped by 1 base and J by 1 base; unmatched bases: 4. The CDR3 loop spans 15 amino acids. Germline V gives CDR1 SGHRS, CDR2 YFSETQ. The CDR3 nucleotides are TGCGCCAGCAGCTTGCGGACAGGACCGAACACTGAAGCTTTCTTT. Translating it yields CASSLRTGPNTEAFF.

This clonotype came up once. CDR3 region: CASSLVGHRNTEAFF. CDR3 nucleotide sequence: TGTGCCAGCAGTTTAGTCGGACACCGGAACACTGAAGCTTTCTTT. The chain carries TRBV12-3 or TRBV12-4 and TRBJ1-1; perhaps TRBD1 as D (5 bases). Trimming cost V 1 base and J 1 base, with 10 bases left between them. The CDR3 sequence is 15 residues long.

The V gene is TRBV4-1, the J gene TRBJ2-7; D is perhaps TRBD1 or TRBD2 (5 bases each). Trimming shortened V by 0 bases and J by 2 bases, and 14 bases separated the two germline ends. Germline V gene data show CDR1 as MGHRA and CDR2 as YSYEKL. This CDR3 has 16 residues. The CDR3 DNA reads TGCGCCAGCAGCCAAGATATGGGGGATTGGGCCTACGAGCAGTACTTC. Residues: CASSQDMGDWAYEQYF.

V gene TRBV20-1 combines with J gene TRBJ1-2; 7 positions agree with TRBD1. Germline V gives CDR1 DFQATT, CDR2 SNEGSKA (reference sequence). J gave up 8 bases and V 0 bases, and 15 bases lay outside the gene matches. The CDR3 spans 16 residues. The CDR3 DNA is TGCAGTGCTAGAGATCACGACAGGGAAGAAGGTTACGGCTACACCTTC. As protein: CSARDHDREEGYGYTF.

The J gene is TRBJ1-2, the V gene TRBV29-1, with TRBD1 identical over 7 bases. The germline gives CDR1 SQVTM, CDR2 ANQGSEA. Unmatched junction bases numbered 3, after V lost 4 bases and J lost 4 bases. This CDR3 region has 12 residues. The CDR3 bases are TGCAGCGTTGTGGGACAGACCTATGGCTACACCTTC. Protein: CSVVGQTYGYTF.

CDR3 region: CSVGTSKKLFF. CDR3 nucleotide sequence: TGCAGCGTCGGGACAAGTAAAAAACTGTTTTTT. The chain uses TRBV29-1 and TRBJ1-4; tentatively, D is TRBD1 (6 bases). This CDR3 comprises 11 residues. Germline CDR1 SQVTM, CDR2 ANQGSEA. The V and J ends lost 6 bases and 9 bases respectively, with 11 bases between them. The entire variable domain, with the rest obtained from reference TRBV29-1 and TRBJ1-4, is as follows: SAVISQKPSRDICQRGTSLTIQCQVDSQVTMMFWYRQQPGQSLTLIATANQGSEATYESGFVIDKFPISRPNLTFSTLTVSNMSPEDSSIYLCSVGTSKKLFFGSGTQLSVL.

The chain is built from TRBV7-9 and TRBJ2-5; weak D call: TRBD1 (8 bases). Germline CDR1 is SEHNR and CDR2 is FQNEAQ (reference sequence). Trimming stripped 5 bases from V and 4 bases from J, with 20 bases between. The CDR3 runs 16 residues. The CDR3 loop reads CASSLQGQGGGETQYF. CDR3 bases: TGTGCCAGCAGCCTCCAAGGACAGGGCGGGGGAGAGACCCAGTACTTC.

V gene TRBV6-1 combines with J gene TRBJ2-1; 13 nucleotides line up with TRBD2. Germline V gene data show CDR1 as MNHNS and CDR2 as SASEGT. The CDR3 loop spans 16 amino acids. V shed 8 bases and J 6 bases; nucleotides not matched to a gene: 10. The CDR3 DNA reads TGTGCCAGCGCTTCCGGGACTAGCGGGAATGGCAATGAGCAGTTCTTC. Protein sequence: CASASGTSGNGNEQFF.

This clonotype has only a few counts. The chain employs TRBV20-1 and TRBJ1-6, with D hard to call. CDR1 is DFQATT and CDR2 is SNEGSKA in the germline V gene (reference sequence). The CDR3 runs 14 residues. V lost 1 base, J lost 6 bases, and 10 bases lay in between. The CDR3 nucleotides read TGCAGTGCTAGAGTGGTCGAGGGTAATTCACCCCTCCACTTT. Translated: CSARVVEGNSPLHF.

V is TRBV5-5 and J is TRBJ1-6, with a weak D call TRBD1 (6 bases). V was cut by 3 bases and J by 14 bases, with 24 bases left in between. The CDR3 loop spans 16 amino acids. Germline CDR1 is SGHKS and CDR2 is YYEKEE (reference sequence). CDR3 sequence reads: CASSSDKDRSSRTLHF. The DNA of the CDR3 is TGTGCCAGCAGCTCCGATAAAGACAGGTCATCACGAACCCTCCACTTT.

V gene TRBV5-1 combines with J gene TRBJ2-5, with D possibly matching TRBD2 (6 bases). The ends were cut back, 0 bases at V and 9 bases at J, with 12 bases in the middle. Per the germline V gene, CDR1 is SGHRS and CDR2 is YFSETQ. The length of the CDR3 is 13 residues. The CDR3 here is CASSLDQSGAQYF. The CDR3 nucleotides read TGCGCCAGCAGCTTGGATCAGTCGGGGGCCCAGTACTTC.

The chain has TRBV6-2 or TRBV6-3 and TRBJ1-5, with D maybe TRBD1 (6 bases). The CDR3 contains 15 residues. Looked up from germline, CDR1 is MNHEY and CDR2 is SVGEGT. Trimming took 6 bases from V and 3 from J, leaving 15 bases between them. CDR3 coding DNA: TGTGCCAGCAGGACCGGACAGTCACCCAATCAGCCCCAGCATTTT. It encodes CASRTGQSPNQPQHF.

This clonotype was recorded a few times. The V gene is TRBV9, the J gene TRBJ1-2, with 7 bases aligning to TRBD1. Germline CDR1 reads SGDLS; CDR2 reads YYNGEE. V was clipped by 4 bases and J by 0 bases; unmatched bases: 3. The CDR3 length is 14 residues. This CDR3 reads CASSPTGTNYGYTF. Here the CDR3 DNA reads TGTGCCAGCAGCCCGACAGGGACTAACTATGGCTACACCTTC.

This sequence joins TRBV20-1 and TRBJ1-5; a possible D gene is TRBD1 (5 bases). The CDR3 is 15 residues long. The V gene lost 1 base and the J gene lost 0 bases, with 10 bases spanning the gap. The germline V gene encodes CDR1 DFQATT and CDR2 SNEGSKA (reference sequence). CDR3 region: CSARGAGYSNQPQHF. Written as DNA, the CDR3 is TGCAGTGCTAGAGGGGCAGGGTATAGCAATCAGCCCCAGCATTTT.

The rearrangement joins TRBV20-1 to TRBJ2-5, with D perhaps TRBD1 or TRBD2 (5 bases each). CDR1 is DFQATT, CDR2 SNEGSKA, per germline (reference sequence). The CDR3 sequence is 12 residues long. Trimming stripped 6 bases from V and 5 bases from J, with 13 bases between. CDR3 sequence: CSARPGTETQYF. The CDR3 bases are TGCAGTGCCAGACCGGGGACGGAGACCCAGTACTTC.

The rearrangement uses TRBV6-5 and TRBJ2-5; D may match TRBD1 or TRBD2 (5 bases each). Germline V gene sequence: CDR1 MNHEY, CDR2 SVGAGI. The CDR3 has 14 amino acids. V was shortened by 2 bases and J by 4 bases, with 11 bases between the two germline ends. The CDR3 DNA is TGTGCCAGCAGTTACGGGCTAGGGACAGAGACCCAGTACTTC. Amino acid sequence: CASSYGLGTETQYF.